This TCR beta chain was captured in a study of CD8+ T cells in alopecia areata. The overall study: Skin was taken from roughly 6-13-month-old C3H/HeJ graft donors that had spontaneous alopecia and grafted onto approximately 6-11-week-old female C3H/HeJ mice. The study, taken as a whole, reports: The study also sequences resident alphabeta T cells of normal skin in scalp samples. Greater clonality was observed in lesional scalp samples, especially alopecia totalis/universalis, versus normal scalp. Among patients, TCR sharing was less clear than in mice, a difference possibly due in part to HLA diversity in the patient population.

In its sample, this clone was seen a few times. Its antigen is undetermined. Gene names are the mouse ones. The CDR3 goes on 4 residues after the read ends, and that part is filled in from the germline J gene. Reverse transcribed after extraction, RNA yielded cDNA as the sequencing template. Generated by immunoSEQ multiplex PCR, the TCRdb table keeps only in-frame clones and is missing some. Listed for the sample are more than 90,000 clones, none seen a single time. Looked up from germline, CDR1 is NNHDY and CDR2 is SYVADS. CDR3 length: 16 amino acids. This TCR derives from a C3H/HeJ mouse with alopecia areata. The mouse strain carries the MHC haplotype H2-k. V and J are TRBV13-3 and TRBJ2-4; 8 bases are a match to TRBD1. The sample comprised lesional skin. The chain's CDR3 is CASSDQGTGGWNTLYF. The DNA read from the CDR3 is TGTGCCAGCAGTGATCAAGGGACAGGAGGCTGGAAC.